One TCR beta chain is described in this entry. From germline, CDR1 is DFQATT and CDR2 SNEGSKA (reference sequence). CDR3 size: 14 residues. The V gene lost 6 bases and the J gene lost 1 base, with 13 bases spanning the gap. This sample was taken from a study of blood T cells in healthy people across ages. It was with a sample-barcoded 5' primer and a J-beta primer mix that a second PCR of roughly 7 to 12 cycles was run. TCRdb used MiXCR to reprocess the 5' RACE reads, holding one entry per CDR3 protein. This table has hundreds of thousands of distinct CDR3 sequences, about 44% appearing once. Input material: blood. The chain recombines TRBV20-1 with TRBJ2-1, with D maybe TRBD1 (6 bases). The source is a man in his thirties or forties in good health. The CDR3 protein is CSALPGESYNEQFF. In DNA, the CDR3 is TGCAGTGCCCTCCCAGGGGAATCCTACAATGAGCAGTTCTTC.